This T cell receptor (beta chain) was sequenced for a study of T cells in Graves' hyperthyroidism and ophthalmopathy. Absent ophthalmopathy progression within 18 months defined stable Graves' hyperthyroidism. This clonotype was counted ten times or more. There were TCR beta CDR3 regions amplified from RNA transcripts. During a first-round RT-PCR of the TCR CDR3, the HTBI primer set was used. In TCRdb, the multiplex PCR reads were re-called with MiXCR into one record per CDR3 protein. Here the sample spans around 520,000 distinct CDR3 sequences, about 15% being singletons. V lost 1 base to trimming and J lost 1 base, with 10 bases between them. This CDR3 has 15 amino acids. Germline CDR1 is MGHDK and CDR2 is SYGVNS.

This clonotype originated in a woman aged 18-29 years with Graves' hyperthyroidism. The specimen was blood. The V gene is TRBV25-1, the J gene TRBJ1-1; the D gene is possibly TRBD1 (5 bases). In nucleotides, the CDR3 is TGTGCCAGCAGTGAATGGGGGGGGGGGAACACTGAAGCTTTCTTT. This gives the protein CASSEWGGGNTEAFF.